The 2 T cell receptor beta chains presented below share a single source sample, sequenced in a study of control samples from healthy donors and cancer patients. Data came from immunoSEQ multiplex PCR; TCRdb stores just in-frame clones and leaves some out. The sample carries 130,000 or so clones, 70% to 90% recorded once. Sequencing was performed on blood. These receptors came from a man aged 50 to 59 in good health.

The rearrangement joins TRBV14 to TRBJ1-5, with 9 bases lining up with TRBD1. J lost 0 bases, V lost 0 bases, and 21 bases had no gene match. This CDR3 has 23 amino acids. Germline CDR1 and CDR2: SGHDN and FVKESK. CDR3 coding DNA: TGTGCCAGCAGCCAAGATAGCGCGTTAATAAAGAGACAGGGGGGTTATAGCAATCAGCCCCAGCATTTT. This sequence encodes CASSQDSALIKRQGGYSNQPQHF.

V and J are TRBV13 and TRBJ2-3; D remains ambiguous. V was trimmed by 2 bases and J by 4 bases, leaving 13 bases between them. CDR1 and CDR2 from the germline V gene are PRHDT and FYEKMQ (reference sequence). The CDR3 is 15 amino acids. The CDR3 sequence is CASSLMLFSADTQYF. The CDR3 DNA reads as TGTGCCAGCAGCTTAATGTTGTTCTCCGCAGATACGCAGTATTTT. The variable domain in full, with the rest retrieved from reference TRBV13 and TRBJ2-3, is AAGVIQSPRHLIKEKRETATLKCYPIPRHDTVYWYQQGPGQDPQFLISFYEKMQSDKGSIPDRFSAQQFSDYHSELNMSSLELGDSALYFCASSLMLFSADTQYFGPGTRLTVL.